In this sample, the clone carrying this T cell receptor beta chain turned up many times. The sample belongs to a study of CXCR3 chemokines and chemotherapy response in bladder cancer. Germline V gene lookup returns CDR1 LNHDA and CDR2 SQIVND (reference sequence). The ends lost 6 bases at V and 6 bases at J; junction bases unmatched: 10. This CDR3 has 15 residues. TCRdb ran MiXCR on the PCR reads and lists one entry per CDR3 protein. The sample holds more than 7,000 distinct CDR3 sequences, roughly an eighth seen once. Sampling was performed from a patient whose treatment included neoadjuvant chemotherapy. The sequence derives from a human donor with bladder cancer that responded to neoadjuvant chemotherapy. This chain links TRBV19 with TRBJ1-5; 8 nucleotides match TRBD1. CDR3 nucleotide sequence: TGTGCCAGTAGACTCGGACAGGGCGGCGGTCAGCCCCAGCATTTT. Its protein is CASRLGQGGGQPQHF. The entire variable domain, with the rest obtained from reference TRBV19 and TRBJ1-5, is as follows: DGGITQSPKYLFRKEGQNVTLSCEQNLNHDAMYWYRQDPGQGLRLIYYSQIVNDFQKGDIAEGYSVSREKKESFPLTVTSAQKNPTAFYLCASRLGQGGGQPQHFGDGTRLSIL.